This T cell receptor beta chain was observed in a study of control samples from healthy donors and cancer patients. Generated by immunoSEQ multiplex PCR, the TCRdb table keeps only in-frame clones and is missing some. The sample lists around 250,000 clones; approximately 80% were seen once. This clone came up a few times. Germline V gene lookup returns CDR1 SSHAT and CDR2 FNYEAQ (reference sequence). The V segment lost 5 bases and the J segment 9 bases; nucleotides outside the gene matches: 5. The CDR3 totals 13 residues. The sample taken for sequencing was PBMCs. The receptor was isolated from an older woman with lung cancer. The rearrangement uses TRBV7-7 and TRBJ2-1; 9 bases line up with TRBD2. CDR3 bases: TGTGCCAGCAGCATTAGCGGGAGCGGTGAGCAGTTCTTC. This translates into CASSISGSGEQFF. Variable domain in full (rest from reference TRBV7-7 and TRBJ2-1): GAGVSQSPRYKVTKRGQDVTLRCDPISSHATLYWYQQALGQGPEFLTYFNYEAQPDKSGLPSDRFSAERPEGSISTLTIQRTEQRDSAMYRCASSISGSGEQFFGPGTRLTVL.